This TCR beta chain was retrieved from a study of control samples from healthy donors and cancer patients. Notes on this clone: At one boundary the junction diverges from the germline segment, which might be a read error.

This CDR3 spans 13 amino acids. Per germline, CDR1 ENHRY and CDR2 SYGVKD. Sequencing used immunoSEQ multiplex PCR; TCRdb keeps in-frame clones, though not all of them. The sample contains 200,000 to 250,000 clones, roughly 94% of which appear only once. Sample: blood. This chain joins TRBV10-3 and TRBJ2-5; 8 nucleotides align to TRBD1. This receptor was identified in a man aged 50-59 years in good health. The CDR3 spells CAVRPGGVETQYF. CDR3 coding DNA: TGTGCCGTCAGACCAGGGGGCGTTGAGACCCAGTACTTC.